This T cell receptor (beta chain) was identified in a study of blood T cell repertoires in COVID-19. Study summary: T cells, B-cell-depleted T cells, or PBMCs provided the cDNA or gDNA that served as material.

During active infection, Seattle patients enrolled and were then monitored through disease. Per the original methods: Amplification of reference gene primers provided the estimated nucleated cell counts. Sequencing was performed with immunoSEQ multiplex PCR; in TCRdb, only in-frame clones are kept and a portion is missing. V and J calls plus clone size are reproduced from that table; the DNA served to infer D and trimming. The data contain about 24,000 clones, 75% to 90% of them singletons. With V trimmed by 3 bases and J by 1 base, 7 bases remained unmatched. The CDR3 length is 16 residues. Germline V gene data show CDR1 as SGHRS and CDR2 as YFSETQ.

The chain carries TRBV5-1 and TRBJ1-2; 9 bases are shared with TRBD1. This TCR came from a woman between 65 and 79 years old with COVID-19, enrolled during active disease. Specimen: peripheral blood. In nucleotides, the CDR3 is TGCGCCAGCAGCTGGAGGACAGGGGTTGATAACTATGGCTACACCTTC. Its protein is CASSWRTGVDNYGYTF.